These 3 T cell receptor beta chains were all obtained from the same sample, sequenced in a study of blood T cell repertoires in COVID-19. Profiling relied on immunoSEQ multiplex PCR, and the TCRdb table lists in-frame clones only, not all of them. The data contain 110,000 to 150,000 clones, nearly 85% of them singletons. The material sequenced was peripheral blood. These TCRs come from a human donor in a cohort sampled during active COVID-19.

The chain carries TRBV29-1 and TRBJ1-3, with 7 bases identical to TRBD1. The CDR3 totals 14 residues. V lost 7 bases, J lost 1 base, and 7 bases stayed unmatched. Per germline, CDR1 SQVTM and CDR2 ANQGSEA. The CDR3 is CSAWDSTSGNTIYF. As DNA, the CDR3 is TGCAGCGCCTGGGACAGTACGTCTGGAAACACCATATATTTT.

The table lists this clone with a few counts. CDR3 in DNA: TGTGCCAGCAGCTTGTATGCGGGCCGTAATGAAAAACTGTTTTTT. Its translation: CASSLYAGRNEKLFF. This chain uses TRBV7-6 with TRBJ1-4; D remains unclear. Germline CDR1 SGHVS, CDR2 FNYEAQ. The CDR3 runs to 15 residues. Trimming shortened V by 3 bases and J by 4 bases, and 12 bases separated the two germline ends.

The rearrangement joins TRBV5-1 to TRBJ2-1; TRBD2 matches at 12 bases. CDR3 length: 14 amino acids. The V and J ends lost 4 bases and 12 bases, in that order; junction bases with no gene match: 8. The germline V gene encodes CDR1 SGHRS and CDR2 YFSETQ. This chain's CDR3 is CASSPTSGRSGQFF. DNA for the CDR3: TGCGCCAGCAGCCCAACTAGCGGGAGGAGTGGGCAGTTCTTC.